This T cell receptor beta chain was identified in a study of cytomegalovirus exposure and HLA in healthy donors. Produced via immunoSEQ multiplex PCR; TCRdb's table is partial and in-frame only. Of 190,000 or so clones listed, more than 65% are singletons. Separate from the approximately 720-subject first cohort was the roughly 120-subject validation cohort, to which the donors belonged. V shed 4 bases and J 3 bases; nucleotides not matched to a gene: 1. The CDR3 is 13 residues long. Looked up from germline, CDR1 is SGDLS and CDR2 is YYNGEE. This TCR derives from a woman aged 25-40 years in good health and CMV-seropositive. The J gene is TRBJ2-7, the V gene TRBV9; 10 bases line up with TRBD1. Sequences were obtained from PBMCs. The DNA of the CDR3 is TGTGCCAGCAGCCGGACAGGGGGCTACGAGCAGTACTTC. Translated: CASSRTGGYEQYF. The full variable domain, rest sourced from reference TRBV9 and TRBJ2-7, is DSGVTQTPKHLITATGQRVTLRCSPRSGDLSVYWYQQSLDQGLQFLIQYYNGEERAKGNILERFSAQQFPDLHSELNLSSLELGDSALYFCASSRTGGYEQYFGPGTRLTVT.